This TCR beta chain is from a study of T cell responses to AZD1222 COVID-19 vaccine. V lost 4 bases and J lost 8, with 9 bases in between. The CDR3 extends over 12 amino acids. Germline-derived CDR1 and CDR2 are SGHNT and YENEEA. Profiling relied on immunoSEQ multiplex PCR, and the TCRdb table lists in-frame clones only, not all of them. The data hold tens of thousands of clones, with approximately 89% observed a single time. The sequencing used peripheral blood, collected 28 days after the second AZD1222 dose. This receptor was identified in an adult who received the AZD1222 COVID-19 vaccine. The chain is built from TRBV11-3 and TRBJ2-1; D uncertain. The CDR3 DNA is TGTGCCAGCAGCTCCGTGTTCCATGAGCAGTTCTTC. This gives the protein CASSSVFHEQFF. Full variable domain (missing parts from reference TRBV11-3 and TRBJ2-1): EAGVVQSPRYKIIEKKQPVAFWCNPISGHNTLYWYLQNLGQGPELLIRYENEEAVDDSQLPKDRFSAERLKGVDSTLKIQPAELGDSAVYLCASSSVFHEQFFGPGTRLTVL.